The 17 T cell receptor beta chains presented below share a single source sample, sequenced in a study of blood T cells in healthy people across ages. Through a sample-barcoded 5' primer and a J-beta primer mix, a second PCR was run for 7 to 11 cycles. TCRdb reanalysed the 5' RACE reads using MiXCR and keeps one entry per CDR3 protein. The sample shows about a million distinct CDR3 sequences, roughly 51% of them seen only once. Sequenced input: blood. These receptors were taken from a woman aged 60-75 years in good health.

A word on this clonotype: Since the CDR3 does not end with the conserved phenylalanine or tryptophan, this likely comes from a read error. Here the CDR3 DNA reads TGTGCCAGCAGCCGACTAGCGGGAGACTATGGGGCCAACGTCCTGACTTCC. Its translation: CASSRLAGDYGANVLTS. This chain uses TRBV27 with TRBJ2-6; 12 nucleotides agree with TRBD2. CDR3 length: 17 amino acids. V was clipped by 6 bases and J by 3 bases; unmatched bases: 6. Germline CDR1 is MNHEY and CDR2 is SMNVEV (reference sequence).

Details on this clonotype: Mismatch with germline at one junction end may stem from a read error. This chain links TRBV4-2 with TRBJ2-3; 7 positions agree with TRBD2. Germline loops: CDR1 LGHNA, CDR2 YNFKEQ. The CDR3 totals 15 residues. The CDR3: CASSEEREFSDTQYF. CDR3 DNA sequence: TGTGCCAGCAGCGAAGAGCGGGAATTTTCAGATACGCAGTATTTT.

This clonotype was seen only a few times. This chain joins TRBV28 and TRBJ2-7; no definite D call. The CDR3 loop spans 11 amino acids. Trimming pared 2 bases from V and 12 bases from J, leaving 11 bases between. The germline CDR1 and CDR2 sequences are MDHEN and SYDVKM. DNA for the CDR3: TGTGCCAGCAGTTTAAAGGAAATTCGGTACTTC. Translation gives CASSLKEIRYF.

CDR3 region: CSARDVQGWHIQYF. For the CDR3, the DNA is TGCAGTGCTAGAGATGTCCAGGGGTGGCACATTCAGTACTTC. The gene calls are TRBV20-1 and TRBJ2-4, with a possible D match to TRBD1 (6 bases). V was cut by 0 bases and J by 8 bases, with 14 bases left in between. The CDR3 consists of 14 residues. The V gene's germline CDR1 is DFQATT and CDR2 SNEGSKA (reference sequence).

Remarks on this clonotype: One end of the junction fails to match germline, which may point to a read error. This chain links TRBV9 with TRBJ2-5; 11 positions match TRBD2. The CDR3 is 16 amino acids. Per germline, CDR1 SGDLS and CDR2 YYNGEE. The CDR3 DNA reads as TGTGCCAGCAATCAGGAAGGTAGCGGGAGGGCCGAGACCCGGTACTTC. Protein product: CASNQEGSGRAETRYF.

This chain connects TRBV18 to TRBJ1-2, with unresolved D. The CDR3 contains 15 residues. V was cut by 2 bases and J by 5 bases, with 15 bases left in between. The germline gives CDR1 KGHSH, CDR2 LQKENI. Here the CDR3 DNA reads TGTGCCAGCTCACCAATCGAGTCGGCGAAGTATGGCTACACCTTC. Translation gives CASSPIESAKYGYTF.

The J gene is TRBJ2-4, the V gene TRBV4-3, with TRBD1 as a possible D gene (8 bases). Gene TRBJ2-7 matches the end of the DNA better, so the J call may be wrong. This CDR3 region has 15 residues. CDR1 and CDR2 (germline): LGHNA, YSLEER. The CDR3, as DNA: TGCGCCAGCAGCCAGGGGGGGACAGGCAACTACGAGCAGTACTTC. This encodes CASSQGGTGNYEQYF.

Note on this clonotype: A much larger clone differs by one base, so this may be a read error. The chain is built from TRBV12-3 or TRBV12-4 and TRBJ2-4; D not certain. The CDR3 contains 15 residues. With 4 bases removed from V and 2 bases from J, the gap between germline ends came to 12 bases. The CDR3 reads CASSSSDGTKNIQYF. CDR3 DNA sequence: TGTGCCAGCAGTTCATCTGACGGAACCAAAAACATTCAGTACTTC.

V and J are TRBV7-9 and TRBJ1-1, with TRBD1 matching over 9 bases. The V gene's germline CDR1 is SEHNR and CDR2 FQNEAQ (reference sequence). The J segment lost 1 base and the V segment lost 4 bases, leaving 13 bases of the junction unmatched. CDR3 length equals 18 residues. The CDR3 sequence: CASSSRLRTGVTNTEAFF. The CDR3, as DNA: TGTGCCAGCAGCTCACGCCTTCGGACAGGGGTGACGAACACTGAAGCTTTCTTT.

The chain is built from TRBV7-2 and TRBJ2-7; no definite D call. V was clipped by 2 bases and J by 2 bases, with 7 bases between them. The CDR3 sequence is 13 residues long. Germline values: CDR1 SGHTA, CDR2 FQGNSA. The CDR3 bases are TGTGCCAGCAGCTTATCTGACCCCTACGAGCAGTACTTC. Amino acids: CASSLSDPYEQYF.

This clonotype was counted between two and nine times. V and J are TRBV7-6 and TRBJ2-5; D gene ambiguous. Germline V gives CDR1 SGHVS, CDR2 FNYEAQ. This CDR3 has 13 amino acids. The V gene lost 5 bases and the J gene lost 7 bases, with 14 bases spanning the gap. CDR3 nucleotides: TGTGCCAGCAGCGTGGCGGCCGACGGGACCCAGTACTTC. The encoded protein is CASSVAADGTQYF. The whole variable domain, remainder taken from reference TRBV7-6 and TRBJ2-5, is GAGVSQSPRYKVTKRGQDVALRCDPISGHVSLYWYRQALGQGPEFLTYFNYEAQQDKSGLPNDRFSAERPEGSISTLTIQRTEQRDSAMYRCASSVAADGTQYFGPGTRLLVL.

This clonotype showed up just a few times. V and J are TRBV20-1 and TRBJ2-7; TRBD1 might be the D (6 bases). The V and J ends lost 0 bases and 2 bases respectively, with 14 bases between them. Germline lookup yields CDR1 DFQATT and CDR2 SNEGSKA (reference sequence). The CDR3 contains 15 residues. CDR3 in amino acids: CSARDPWDTPYEQYF. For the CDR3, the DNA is TGCAGTGCTAGAGATCCATGGGACACCCCCTACGAGCAGTACTTC.

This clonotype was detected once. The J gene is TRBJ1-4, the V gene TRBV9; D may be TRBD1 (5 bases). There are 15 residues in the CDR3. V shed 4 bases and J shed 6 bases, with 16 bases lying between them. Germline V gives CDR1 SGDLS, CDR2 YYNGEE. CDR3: CASSPPMGEDEKLFF. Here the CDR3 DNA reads TGTGCCAGCAGCCCCCCGATGGGGGAAGATGAAAAACTGTTTTTT.

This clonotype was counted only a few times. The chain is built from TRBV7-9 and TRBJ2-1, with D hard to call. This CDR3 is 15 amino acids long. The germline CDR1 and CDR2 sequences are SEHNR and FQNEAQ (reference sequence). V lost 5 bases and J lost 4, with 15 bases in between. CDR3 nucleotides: TGTGCCAGCAGCCTCCTTGGGATGGGATACAATGAGCAGTTCTTC. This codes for CASSLLGMGYNEQFF. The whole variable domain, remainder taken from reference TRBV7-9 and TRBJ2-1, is DTGVSQNPRHKITKRGQNVTFRCDPISEHNRLYWYRQTLGQGPEFLTYFQNEAQLEKSRLLSDRFSAERPKGSFSTLEIQRTEQGDSAMYLCASSLLGMGYNEQFFGPGTRLTVL.

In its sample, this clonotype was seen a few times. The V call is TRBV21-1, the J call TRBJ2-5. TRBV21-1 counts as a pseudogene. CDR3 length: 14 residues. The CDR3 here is CASSVRTTWETQYF. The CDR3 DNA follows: TGTGCCAGCAGCGTTCGGACCACGTGGGAGACCCAGTACTTC.

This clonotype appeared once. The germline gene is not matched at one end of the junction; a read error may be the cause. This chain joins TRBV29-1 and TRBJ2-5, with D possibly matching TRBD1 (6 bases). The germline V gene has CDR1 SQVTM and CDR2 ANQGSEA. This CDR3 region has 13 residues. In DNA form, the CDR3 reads TGCTGCGTAGAACAGGGTCGACAAGAGACCCAGTACTTC. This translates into CCVEQGRQETQYF.

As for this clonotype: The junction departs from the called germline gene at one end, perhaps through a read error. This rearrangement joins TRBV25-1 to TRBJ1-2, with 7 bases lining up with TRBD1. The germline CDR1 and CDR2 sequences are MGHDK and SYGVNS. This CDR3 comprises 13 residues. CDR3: CAGSKGQPYGYTF. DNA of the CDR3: TGTGCCGGCAGTAAGGGACAGCCCTATGGCTACACCTTC.